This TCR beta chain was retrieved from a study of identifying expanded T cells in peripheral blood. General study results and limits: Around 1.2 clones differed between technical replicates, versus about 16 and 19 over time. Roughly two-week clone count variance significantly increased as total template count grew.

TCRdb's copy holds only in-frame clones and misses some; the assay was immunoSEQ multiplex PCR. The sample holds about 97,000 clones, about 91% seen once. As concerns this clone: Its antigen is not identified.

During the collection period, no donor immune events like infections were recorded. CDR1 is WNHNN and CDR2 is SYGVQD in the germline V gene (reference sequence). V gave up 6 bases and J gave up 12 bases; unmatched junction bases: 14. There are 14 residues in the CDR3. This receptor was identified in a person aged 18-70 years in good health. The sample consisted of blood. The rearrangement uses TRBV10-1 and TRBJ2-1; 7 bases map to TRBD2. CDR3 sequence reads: CASSEMTSSSPQFF. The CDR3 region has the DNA TGCGCCAGCAGCGAAATGACTAGCTCCTCGCCGCAGTTCTTC.